This is a list of T cell receptor beta chains from one sample in a study of cytotoxic CD8 clonotypes in ibrutinib-treated CLL. The table came from immunoSEQ multiplex PCR; TCRdb's copy has only in-frame clones and leaves some out. The table includes tens of thousands of clones, approximately 51% detected once. Specimen: PBMCs, collected after 12 months of ibrutinib treatment. All receptors come from a human donor with chronic lymphocytic leukemia. CDR3s include the opening cysteine and the closing phenylalanine or tryptophan. D genes are given only for firm matches. Expanded clones are given a class, and other clones once, few, many or no size at all.

cdr3_aa: CASSEMVQDPNTGELFF
cdr3_nt: TGTGCCAGCAGTGAAATGGTTCAGGACCCGAACACCGGGGAGCTGTTTTTT
clone_size: .
j_call: TRBJ2-2
v_call: TRBV2
d_call: .

cdr3_aa: CASSSGLAGAYNEQFF
cdr3_nt: TGTGCCAGCAGTTCTGGACTAGCGGGGGCCTACAATGAGCAGTTCTTC
clone_size: .
j_call: TRBJ2-1
v_call: TRBV6-6
d_call: TRBD2

cdr3_aa: CASSRQGLGTEAFF
cdr3_nt: TGTGCCAGCAGTAGACAGGGGTTGGGCACTGAAGCTTTCTTT
clone_size: few
j_call: TRBJ1-1
v_call: TRBV28
d_call: TRBD1

cdr3_aa: CASSFPGQEYEQYF
cdr3_nt: TGTGCCAGCAGCTTCCCCGGACAGGAGTACGAGCAGTACTTC
clone_size: .
j_call: TRBJ2-7
v_call: TRBV7-9
d_call: TRBD1

cdr3_aa: CASSYRVSNQPQHF
cdr3_nt: TGCGCCAGCAGCTATCGAGTAAGCAATCAGCCCCAGCATTTT
clone_size: .
j_call: TRBJ1-5
v_call: TRBV4-1
d_call: .

cdr3_aa: CASSLFGGGMSDEQFF
cdr3_nt: TGTGCCAGCAGCCTTTTCGGCGGGGGAATGAGCGATGAGCAGTTCTTC
clone_size: few
j_call: TRBJ2-1
v_call: TRBV4-2
d_call: TRBD2

cdr3_aa: CASSEYSGANTGELFF
cdr3_nt: TGTGCCAGCAGTGAATACAGCGGGGCCAACACCGGGGAGCTGTTTTTT
clone_size: .
j_call: TRBJ2-2
v_call: TRBV2
d_call: TRBD2

cdr3_aa: CASSSWGHAEAFF
cdr3_nt: TGTGCCAGCAGTTCGTGGGGGCACGCTGAAGCTTTCTTT
clone_size: .
j_call: TRBJ1-1
v_call: TRBV28
d_call: .

cdr3_aa: CASIRTEKNTEAFF
cdr3_nt: TGTGCCAGCATCAGGACAGAGAAGAACACTGAAGCTTTCTTT
clone_size: .
j_call: TRBJ1-1
v_call: TRBV7-9
d_call: .

cdr3_aa: CASSEALQGGREQFF
cdr3_nt: TGTGCCAGCAGTGAAGCACTCCAGGGGGGTAGAGAGCAGTTCTTC
clone_size: .
j_call: TRBJ2-1
v_call: TRBV6-1
d_call: .

cdr3_aa: CASGRQGVHEQYF
cdr3_nt: TGTGCTAGTGGTCGACAGGGGGTCCACGAGCAGTACTTC
clone_size: .
j_call: TRBJ2-7
v_call: TRBV12-5
d_call: TRBD1

cdr3_aa: CASRALGGENYGYTF
cdr3_nt: TGTGCCAGCAGGGCTTTGGGGGGTGAAAACTATGGCTACACCTTC
clone_size: .
j_call: TRBJ1-2
v_call: TRBV28
d_call: .

cdr3_aa: CASSLRGHITDTQYF
cdr3_nt: TGTGCCAGCAGCTTAAGAGGACATATCACAGATACGCAGTATTTT
clone_size: many
j_call: TRBJ2-3
v_call: TRBV7-8
d_call: .

cdr3_aa: CAIRGTSGITGELFF
cdr3_nt: TGTGCCATCCGAGGGACTAGCGGGATCACCGGGGAGCTGTTTTTT
clone_size: .
j_call: TRBJ2-2
v_call: TRBV10-3
d_call: TRBD2

cdr3_aa: CASSPGLISSGNTIYF
cdr3_nt: TGCGCCAGCAGCCCAGGACTGATCAGCTCTGGAAACACCATATATTTT
clone_size: .
j_call: TRBJ1-3
v_call: TRBV5-1
d_call: .

cdr3_aa: CSARVNTEAFF
cdr3_nt: TGCAGTGCTAGGGTGAACACTGAAGCTTTCTTT
clone_size: .
j_call: TRBJ1-1
v_call: TRBV20-1
d_call: .

cdr3_aa: CATSISPESSYEQYF
cdr3_nt: TGTGCCACCAGCATCAGCCCGGAGTCCTCCTACGAGCAGTACTTC
clone_size: .
j_call: TRBJ2-7
v_call: TRBV15
d_call: .

cdr3_aa: CASSLIPGLNYGYTF
cdr3_nt: TGTGCCAGCAGTCTGATTCCCGGGCTTAACTATGGCTACACCTTC
clone_size: .
j_call: TRBJ1-2
v_call: TRBV27
d_call: .

cdr3_aa: CASSLVVSSYEQYF
cdr3_nt: TGCGCCAGCAGCTTGGTTGTCAGCTCCTACGAGCAGTACTTC
clone_size: .
j_call: TRBJ2-7
v_call: TRBV5-1
d_call: .

cdr3_aa: CASSRGTSGSTDTQYF
cdr3_nt: TGTGCCAGCAGCCGCGGGACTAGCGGGAGCACAGATACGCAGTATTTT
clone_size: .
j_call: TRBJ2-3
v_call: TRBV4-2
d_call: TRBD2

cdr3_aa: CASSPIGTGTYEQYF
cdr3_nt: TGTGCCAGCAGCCCAATAGGGACAGGGACCTACGAGCAGTACTTC
clone_size: few
j_call: TRBJ2-7
v_call: TRBV5-5
d_call: TRBD1

cdr3_aa: CASSFQAGAGVYEQYF
cdr3_nt: TGTGCCAGCAGTTTTCAGGCAGGGGCGGGAGTCTACGAGCAGTACTTC
clone_size: once
j_call: TRBJ2-7
v_call: TRBV27
d_call: .

cdr3_aa: CASSGSGLGQYF
cdr3_nt: TGTGCCAGCAGTGGAAGCGGACTAGGGCAGTACTTC
clone_size: few
j_call: TRBJ2-7
v_call: TRBV9
d_call: TRBD2

cdr3_aa: CASSPGTSGRELFF
cdr3_nt: TGCGCCAGCAGCCCCGGGACTAGCGGCCGGGAGCTGTTTTTT
clone_size: .
j_call: TRBJ2-2
v_call: TRBV5-1
d_call: TRBD2

cdr3_aa: CASSDQQGLNGYTF
cdr3_nt: TGTGCCAGCAGTGATCAACAGGGGCTCAATGGCTACACCTTC
clone_size: .
j_call: TRBJ1-2
v_call: TRBV6-1
d_call: TRBD1

cdr3_aa: CASSTLGTSTGNTIYF
cdr3_nt: TGTGCCAGTAGTACCCTGGGGACATCCACTGGAAACACCATATATTTT
clone_size: .
j_call: TRBJ1-3
v_call: TRBV19
d_call: .

cdr3_aa: CASRRTSGIPDNEQFF
cdr3_nt: TGTGCCAGTAGGAGGACTAGCGGGATTCCGGACAATGAGCAGTTCTTC
clone_size: .
j_call: TRBJ2-1
v_call: TRBV19
d_call: TRBD2

cdr3_aa: CASKFVGTDTQYF
cdr3_nt: TGTGCCAGTAAGTTCGTTGGCACAGATACGCAGTATTTT
clone_size: few
j_call: TRBJ2-3
v_call: TRBV19
d_call: .

cdr3_aa: CASGSRSSGSYEQYF
cdr3_nt: TGTGCCAGCGGGTCACGGTCTAGCGGGAGTTACGAGCAGTACTTC
clone_size: few
j_call: TRBJ2-7
v_call: TRBV2
d_call: TRBD2

cdr3_aa: CASSLLQGPEAFF
cdr3_nt: TGTGCCAGCAGCCTCCTACAGGGCCCTGAAGCTTTCTTT
clone_size: few
j_call: TRBJ1-1
v_call: TRBV14
d_call: .

cdr3_aa: CASSQDLGPGGRFF
cdr3_nt: TGTGCCAGCAGCCAAGATCTCGGGCCAGGGGGGCGGTTCTTC
clone_size: .
j_call: TRBJ2-1
v_call: TRBV4-2
d_call: .

cdr3_aa: CASYEQYF
cdr3_nt: TGTGCCAGCTACGAGCAGTACTTC
clone_size: few
j_call: TRBJ2-7
v_call: TRBV21-1
d_call: .

cdr3_aa: CSARRRQPQHF
cdr3_nt: TGCAGTGCTAGAAGGCGGCAGCCCCAGCATTTT
clone_size: few
j_call: TRBJ1-5
v_call: TRBV20-1
d_call: .

cdr3_aa: CASSPQTSGDEQYF
cdr3_nt: TGTGCCAGCAGTCCCCAGACGAGCGGGGACGAGCAGTACTTC
clone_size: few
j_call: TRBJ2-7
v_call: TRBV27
d_call: TRBD2

cdr3_aa: CASSFSGDGYTF
cdr3_nt: TGCGCCAGCAGCTTTTCGGGGGATGGCTACACCTTC
clone_size: .
j_call: TRBJ1-2
v_call: TRBV5-1
d_call: .

cdr3_aa: CASSEFRSDTEAFF
cdr3_nt: TGTGCCAGCAGTGAATTCAGGTCTGACACTGAAGCTTTCTTT
clone_size: few
j_call: TRBJ1-1
v_call: TRBV2
d_call: .

cdr3_aa: CATSRDRRTGAPQYF
cdr3_nt: TGTGCCACCAGCAGAGATAGGCGGACTGGAGCTCCGCAGTATTTT
clone_size: .
j_call: TRBJ2-3
v_call: TRBV15
d_call: .

cdr3_aa: CASSQEPAGASYEQYF
cdr3_nt: TGCGCCAGCAGCCAAGAACCTGCAGGGGCTTCCTACGAGCAGTACTTC
clone_size: .
j_call: TRBJ2-7
v_call: TRBV4-1
d_call: .

cdr3_aa: CAISERRGSYEQYF
cdr3_nt: TGTGCCATCAGTGAGCGAAGAGGGTCCTACGAGCAGTACTTC
clone_size: .
j_call: TRBJ2-7
v_call: TRBV10-3
d_call: .

cdr3_aa: CAWSQEAGRLQYF
cdr3_nt: TGTGCCTGGAGCCAGGAGGCGGGAAGATTGCAGTACTTC
clone_size: .
j_call: TRBJ2-7
v_call: TRBV30
d_call: .

cdr3_aa: CASSLDVGLHELFYEQYF
cdr3_nt: TGTGCCAGCAGCTTAGATGTGGGACTACACGAGCTCTTCTACGAGCAGTACTTC
clone_size: .
j_call: TRBJ2-7
v_call: TRBV11-2
d_call: TRBD2

cdr3_aa: CASRPRSGKGGGETQYF
cdr3_nt: TGTGCCAGTAGACCTCGTAGCGGGAAGGGGGGCGGGGAGACCCAGTACTTC
clone_size: .
j_call: TRBJ2-5
v_call: TRBV19
d_call: TRBD2

cdr3_aa: CASRTWSTGTGDGYTF
cdr3_nt: TGTGCCAGCAGAACGTGGAGTACCGGGACAGGGGACGGCTACACCTTC
clone_size: once
j_call: TRBJ1-2
v_call: TRBV28
d_call: TRBD1

cdr3_aa: CASSLGARSGSGNTIYF
cdr3_nt: TGCGCCAGCAGCTTGGGGGCTCGGTCTGGCTCTGGAAACACCATATATTTT
clone_size: few
j_call: TRBJ1-3
v_call: TRBV5-1
d_call: .

cdr3_aa: CASSLRQEAFSGANVLTF
cdr3_nt: TGTGCCAGCAGCCTACGCCAAGAGGCCTTCTCTGGGGCCAACGTCCTGACTTTC
clone_size: few
j_call: TRBJ2-6
v_call: TRBV7-3
d_call: .

cdr3_aa: CSASEWEQYF
cdr3_nt: TGCAGTGCTAGTGAGTGGGAGCAGTACTTC
clone_size: .
j_call: TRBJ2-7
v_call: TRBV20-1
d_call: .

cdr3_aa: CASSRGPDEKLFF
cdr3_nt: TGTGCCAGCAGCCGGGGGCCCGATGAAAAACTGTTTTTT
clone_size: .
j_call: TRBJ1-4
v_call: TRBV6-1
d_call: .

cdr3_aa: CASSTGGTDTQYF
cdr3_nt: TGTGCCAGTAGTACAGGGGGCACAGATACGCAGTATTTT
clone_size: .
j_call: TRBJ2-3
v_call: TRBV19
d_call: .

cdr3_aa: CASSHGGQETQYF
cdr3_nt: TGTGCCAGCAGCCACGGGGGGCAAGAGACCCAGTACTTC
clone_size: many
j_call: TRBJ2-5
v_call: TRBV16
d_call: TRBD2

cdr3_aa: CASSSSGAEETQYF
cdr3_nt: TGTGCCAGCAGCTCCTCCGGGGCGGAAGAGACCCAGTACTTC
clone_size: .
j_call: TRBJ2-5
v_call: TRBV9
d_call: .

cdr3_aa: CSAYPHGYTF
cdr3_nt: TGCAGTGCTTACCCCCATGGCTACACCTTC
clone_size: .
j_call: TRBJ1-2
v_call: TRBV20-1
d_call: .

cdr3_aa: CASSEAPGSYNEQFF
cdr3_nt: TGTGCCAGCAGTGAAGCTCCAGGGTCCTACAATGAGCAGTTCTTC
clone_size: few
j_call: TRBJ2-1
v_call: TRBV2
d_call: .

cdr3_aa: CASSLKSGTDNEKLFF
cdr3_nt: TGTGCCAGCAGCCTGAAATCCGGGACAGACAATGAAAAACTGTTTTTT
clone_size: few
j_call: TRBJ1-4
v_call: TRBV7-9
d_call: TRBD1

cdr3_aa: CASSLVQNMNTEAFF
cdr3_nt: TGCGCCAGCAGCTTGGTCCAAAACATGAACACTGAAGCTTTCTTT
clone_size: .
j_call: TRBJ1-1
v_call: TRBV5-1
d_call: .

cdr3_aa: CASSQDPNPDTQYF
cdr3_nt: TGTGCCAGCAGCCAAGATCCCAACCCAGATACGCAGTATTTT
clone_size: .
j_call: TRBJ2-3
v_call: TRBV4-2
d_call: .

cdr3_aa: CAMTDGYEQYF
cdr3_nt: TGTGCCATGACGGACGGCTACGAGCAGTACTTC
clone_size: .
j_call: TRBJ2-7
v_call: TRBV10-3
d_call: .

cdr3_aa: CAWSGQGNTGELFF
cdr3_nt: TGTGCCTGGAGTGGACAGGGGAACACCGGGGAGCTGTTTTTT
clone_size: .
j_call: TRBJ2-2
v_call: TRBV30
d_call: TRBD1

cdr3_aa: CASSLAPASGTDTQYF
cdr3_nt: TGTGCCAGCAGTTTAGCCCCGGCTAGCGGCACAGATACGCAGTATTTT
clone_size: .
j_call: TRBJ2-3
v_call: TRBV27
d_call: .

cdr3_aa: CASSLSGGWVYGYTF
cdr3_nt: TGTGCCAGCAGCTTGTCGGGAGGGTGGGTCTATGGCTACACCTTC
clone_size: .
j_call: TRBJ1-2
v_call: TRBV5-6
d_call: .